The clone carrying this TCR beta chain has a handful of counts. These data belong to a study of shared T cell receptors in the human thymus. Generated by immunoSEQ multiplex PCR, the TCRdb table keeps only in-frame clones and is missing some. This sample has some 700,000 clones, with approximately 85% found just once. Germline V gene sequence: CDR1 SGHTS, CDR2 YDEGEE. V was clipped by 3 bases and J by 2 bases, with 20 bases between them. This CDR3 is 17 amino acids long. The same specimen was also included in a second study, on human thymus T cells. In that study: Thymic material originated from resections removed in the course of corrective heart surgery.

This TCR derives from a girl in the first two years of life with a congenital heart defect. The rearrangement links TRBV5-8 to TRBJ1-2; D is undetermined. Specimen: thymocytes. As DNA, the CDR3 is TGTGCCAGCAGCTGTTGGAACCCCCCGGGGATCAACTATGGCTACACCTTC. The encoded protein is CASSCWNPPGINYGYTF.